This T cell receptor beta chain emerged from a study of early T cells in non-severe SARS-CoV-2 infection (dated by TCRdb to the early 2020s). Describing the broader study: Because TCR sequencing relied on bulk RNA taken from unsorted whole blood, pairing of alpha and beta chains was not possible. Study-wide findings and limitations: Matching against VDJdb was skewed toward anti-spike CD8 responses, likely underestimated virus-specific expansions, and missed private and CD4 specificities.

A case-control design nested within a healthcare worker cohort in London, UK, was used, with weekly nasopharyngeal swab PCR tests and blood sampling performed. Healthcare workers were recruited during the week of the UK lockdown, between 23 and 31 March 2020, and followed weekly for up to roughly 15 weeks. To note about this clonotype: It has no known antigen specificity. Base qualities are not provided; no much larger clone lies one nucleotide away.

Including the terminal cysteine and phenylalanine, the CDR3 comprises 19 residues. The sequence is cut down to CDR3 DNA, 57 bases in frame from base 1. V has 4 bases trimmed and J has 6 bases trimmed; junction bases matching no gene number 24. CDR1 and CDR2 (SGHRS, YFSETQ) derive from the germline V gene. Receptors were amplified or captured by 5' RACE. The run used a NextSeq 500. The TCR library protocol attached unique molecular identifiers to individual cDNA molecules to correct for sequencing error and PCR bias. Both TCR alpha and beta chains were sequenced, and tight co-correlation was observed between alpha and beta sequence abundances in each sample. Turning to the authors' computational methods: Decombinator V4 was used to annotate TCR sequences for V gene, J gene and CDR3. Expanded TCRs were defined as changing significantly between any two time points under a Poisson model with p below 0.0001. TCR abundances were normalised to the total number of TCRs sequenced per sample and expressed as counts per million. MAIT TCRs were defined by TRAV1-2 paired with TRAJ12, TRAJ20 or TRAJ33, and iNKT TCRs by TRAV10 paired with TRAJ18. VDJdb, accessed 1 November 2021, was searched for CMV, EBV and SARS-CoV-2 annotated TCRs, excluding TCRs annotated for multiple antigens. The public reads were reprocessed in TCRdb via fastp at Q25 and MiXCR, keeping in-frame beta chains. For every CDR3 protein sequence, its rows merge into one entry that carries the most common genes and DNA. The V and J calls were not made by the authors but by TCRdb's processing. This sample lists approximately 90,000 distinct CDR3 sequences; around 16% were detected once. The ten largest clones add up to around 4.9% of the sample.

The TCR comes from an adult who was a healthcare worker with PCR-confirmed SARS-CoV-2 infection or an uninfected control (not recorded which). The sequence links TRBV5-1 to TRBJ1-1, and TRBD1 aligns with 7 junction nucleotides. The source material was whole blood, sampled at baseline. The sequenced DNA: TGCGCCAGCAGCAAGATCACAGGGGAAGGGCCTACAGGAGTCCCTGAAGCTTTCTTT. The translation is CASSKITGEGPTGVPEAFF.